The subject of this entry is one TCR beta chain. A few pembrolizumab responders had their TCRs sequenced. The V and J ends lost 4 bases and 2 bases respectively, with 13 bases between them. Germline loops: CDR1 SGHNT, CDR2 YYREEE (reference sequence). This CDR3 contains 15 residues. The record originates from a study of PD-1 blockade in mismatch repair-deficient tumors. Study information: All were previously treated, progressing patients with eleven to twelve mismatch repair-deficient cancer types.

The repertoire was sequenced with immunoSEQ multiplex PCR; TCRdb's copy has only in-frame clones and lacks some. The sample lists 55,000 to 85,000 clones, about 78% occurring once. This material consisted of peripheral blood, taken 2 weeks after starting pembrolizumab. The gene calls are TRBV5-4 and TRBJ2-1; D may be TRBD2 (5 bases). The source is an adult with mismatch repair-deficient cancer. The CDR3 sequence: CASSPDYSTYNEQFF. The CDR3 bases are TGTGCCAGCAGCCCCGACTATTCGACCTACAATGAGCAGTTCTTC.